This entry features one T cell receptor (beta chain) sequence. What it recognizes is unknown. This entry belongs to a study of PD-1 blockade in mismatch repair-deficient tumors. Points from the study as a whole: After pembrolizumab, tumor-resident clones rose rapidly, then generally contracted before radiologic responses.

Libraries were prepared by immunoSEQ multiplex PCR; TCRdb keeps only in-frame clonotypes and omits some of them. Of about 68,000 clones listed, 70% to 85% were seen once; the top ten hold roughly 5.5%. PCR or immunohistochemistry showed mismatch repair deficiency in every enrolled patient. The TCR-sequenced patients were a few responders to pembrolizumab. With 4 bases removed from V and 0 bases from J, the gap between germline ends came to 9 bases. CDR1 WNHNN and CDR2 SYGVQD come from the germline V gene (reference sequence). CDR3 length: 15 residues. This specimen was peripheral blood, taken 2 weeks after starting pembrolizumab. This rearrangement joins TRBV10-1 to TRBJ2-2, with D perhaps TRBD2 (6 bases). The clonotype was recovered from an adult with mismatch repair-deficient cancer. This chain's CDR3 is CASSVASANTGELFF. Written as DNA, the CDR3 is TGCGCCAGCAGTGTCGCTAGCGCGAACACCGGGGAGCTGTTTTTT.